Listed below are T cell receptor beta chains from one sample, sequenced in a study of T cell repertoires in cytomegalovirus infection. TCRdb reprocessed the reads via MiXCR and lists one record per CDR3 protein. Altogether fewer than 550,000 distinct CDR3 sequences are present, under 40% being singletons, with the ten largest covering roughly an eighth. Sequencing was carried out using PBMCs. The receptors here all came from a human donor in good health (CMV status not recorded). Some clones in this sample may be carry-over from other donors' samples. CDR3s include the opening cysteine and the closing phenylalanine or tryptophan. Each record gives: clone size, V gene, J gene, D gene, CDR3 DNA, CDR3 protein. A D gene is named only where the DNA matches it firmly. Some rows mark clone size as missing; the rest say once, few, many or name a class of expanded clone.

clone_size: -
v_call: TRBV2
j_call: TRBJ1-2
d_call: -
cdr3_nt: TGTGCCAGCAGTGGATCAGGGGAACGATATGGCTACACCTTC
cdr3_aa: CASSGSGERYGYTF

clone_size: -
v_call: TRBV7-3
j_call: TRBJ2-2
d_call: -
cdr3_nt: TGTGCCAGCAGCCCCGAGGGCGGGGAGCTGTTTTTT
cdr3_aa: CASSPEGGELFF

clone_size: -
v_call: TRBV7-9
j_call: TRBJ1-4
d_call: -
cdr3_nt: TGTGCCAGCATCCAAGGGACGGGTGCAACTAATGAAAAACTGTTTTTT
cdr3_aa: CASIQGTGATNEKLFF

clone_size: many
v_call: TRBV7-2
j_call: TRBJ2-7
d_call: -
cdr3_nt: TGTGCCAGCAGCTTAGGGCCTATGTACGAGCAGTACTTC
cdr3_aa: CASSLGPMYEQYF

clone_size: -
v_call: TRBV6-1
j_call: TRBJ2-1
d_call: TRBD1
cdr3_nt: TGTGCCAGCAGTCCCGTCCGGGACAGGGGGCACAATGAGCAGTTCTTC
cdr3_aa: CASSPVRDRGHNEQFF

clone_size: -
v_call: TRBV6-2/TRBV6-3
j_call: TRBJ2-1
d_call: -
cdr3_nt: TGTGCCAGCAGTGCCCAGGGGCCCCGAGTGCATGAGCAGTTCTTC
cdr3_aa: CASSAQGPRVHEQFF

clone_size: many
v_call: TRBV7-2
j_call: TRBJ2-5
d_call: -
cdr3_nt: TGTGCCAGCAGCTTAGCTCGGGCAGAAGAGACCCAGTACTTC
cdr3_aa: CASSLARAEETQYF

clone_size: -
v_call: TRBV6-5
j_call: TRBJ1-2
d_call: -
cdr3_nt: TGTGCCAGCAGTTACTCAATGCCCAGGGCTAACTATGGCTACACCTTC
cdr3_aa: CASSYSMPRANYGYTF

clone_size: -
v_call: TRBV25-1
j_call: TRBJ1-6
d_call: -
cdr3_nt: TGTGCCAGCAGTGGGGGACCCTATTCACCCCTCCACTTT
cdr3_aa: CASSGGPYSPLHF

clone_size: -
v_call: TRBV7-2
j_call: TRBJ1-5
d_call: -
cdr3_nt: TGTGCCAGCAGCTCTGCGGGTCGGGGTGGCAATCAGCCCCAGCATTTT
cdr3_aa: CASSSAGRGGNQPQHF

clone_size: -
v_call: TRBV5-5
j_call: TRBJ1-1
d_call: -
cdr3_nt: TGTGCCAGCAGCTTCAAACGGGAGAACACTGAAGCTTTCTTT
cdr3_aa: CASSFKRENTEAFF

clone_size: many
v_call: TRBV7-2
j_call: TRBJ1-2
d_call: -
cdr3_nt: TGTGCCAGCAGCCGGCGGGGGGAGAGCTACACCTTC
cdr3_aa: CASSRRGESYTF

clone_size: many
v_call: TRBV28
j_call: TRBJ2-1
d_call: TRBD1
cdr3_nt: TGTGCCAGCACGGGTAGGGACAGGGCTTACAATGAGCAGTTCTTC
cdr3_aa: CASTGRDRAYNEQFF